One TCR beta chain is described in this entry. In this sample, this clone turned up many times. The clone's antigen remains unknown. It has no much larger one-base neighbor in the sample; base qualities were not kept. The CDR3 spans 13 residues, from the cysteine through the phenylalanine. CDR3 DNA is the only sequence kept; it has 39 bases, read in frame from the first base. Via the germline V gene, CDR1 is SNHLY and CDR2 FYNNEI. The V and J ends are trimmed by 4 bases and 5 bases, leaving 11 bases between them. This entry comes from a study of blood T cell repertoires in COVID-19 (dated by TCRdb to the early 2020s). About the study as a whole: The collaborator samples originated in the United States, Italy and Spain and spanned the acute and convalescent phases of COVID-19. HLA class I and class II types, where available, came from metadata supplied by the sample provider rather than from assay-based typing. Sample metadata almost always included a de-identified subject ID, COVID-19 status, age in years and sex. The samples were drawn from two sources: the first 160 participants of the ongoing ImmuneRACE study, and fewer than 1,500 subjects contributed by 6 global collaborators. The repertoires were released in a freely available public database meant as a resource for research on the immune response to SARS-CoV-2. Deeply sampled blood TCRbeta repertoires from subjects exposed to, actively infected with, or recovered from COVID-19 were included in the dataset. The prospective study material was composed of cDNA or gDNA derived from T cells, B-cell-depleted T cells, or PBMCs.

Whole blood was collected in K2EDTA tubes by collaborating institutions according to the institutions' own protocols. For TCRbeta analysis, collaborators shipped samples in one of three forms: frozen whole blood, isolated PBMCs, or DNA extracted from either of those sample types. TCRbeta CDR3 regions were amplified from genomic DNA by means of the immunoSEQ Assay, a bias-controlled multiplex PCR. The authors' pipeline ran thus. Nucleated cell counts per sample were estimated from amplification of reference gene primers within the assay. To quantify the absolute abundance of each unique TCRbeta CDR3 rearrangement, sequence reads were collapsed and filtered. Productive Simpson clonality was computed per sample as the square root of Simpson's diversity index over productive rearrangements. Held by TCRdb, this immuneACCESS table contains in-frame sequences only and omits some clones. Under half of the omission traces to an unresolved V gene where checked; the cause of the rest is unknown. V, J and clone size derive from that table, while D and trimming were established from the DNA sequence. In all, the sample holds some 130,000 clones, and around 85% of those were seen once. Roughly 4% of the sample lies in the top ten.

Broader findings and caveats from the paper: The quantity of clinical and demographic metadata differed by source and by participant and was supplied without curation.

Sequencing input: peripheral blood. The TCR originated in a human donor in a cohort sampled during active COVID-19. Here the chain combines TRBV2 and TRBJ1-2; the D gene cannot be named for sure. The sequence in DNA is TGTGCCAGCAGTGGGAGGGTCCTATATGGCTACACCTTC. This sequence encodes CASSGRVLYGYTF.